This T cell receptor (beta chain) was profiled in a study of blood T cell repertoires in COVID-19. V was clipped by 2 bases and J by 2 bases; unmatched bases: 5. The CDR3 has 16 residues. Germline CDR1 is MRHNA and CDR2 is SNTAGT. The method was immunoSEQ multiplex PCR; TCRdb's version includes in-frame clones alone and lacks a portion of them. This sample carries roughly 78,000 clones, around 80% of them seen once, and the ten largest clones take roughly 13%. The TCR was taken from a man in his fifties with COVID-19, enrolled during active disease. The V and J genes are TRBV6-4 and TRBJ1-5; 8 bases are a match to TRBD1. The sample taken for sequencing was peripheral blood. This CDR3 is CASSDPGQGGNQPQHF. CDR3 DNA: TGTGCCAGCAGTGACCCCGGACAGGGCGGCAATCAGCCCCAGCATTTT.